This T cell receptor beta chain was observed in a study of blood T cells in healthy people across ages. Study-wide findings and caveats: Both higher diversity and more naive CD4+ cells marked long-lived donors when set against aged donors. Expanded clonotype shifts may have been confounded, as the donors had an unknown CMV status.

The use of a sample-barcoded 5' primer and a J-beta primer mix characterized a second PCR of 7 to 11 cycles. MiXCR, run by TCRdb on the 5' RACE reads, gives a single entry per CDR3 protein. The sample holds around 2 million distinct CDR3 sequences, about 39% seen once. Germline values: CDR1 SGDLS, CDR2 YYNGEE. The CDR3 spans 15 residues. Trimming removed 0 bases from V and 9 bases from J, with 18 bases in between. For this clonotype: The target antigen is unknown.

The sample consisted of blood. The chain carries TRBV9 and TRBJ1-2; D unresolved. This TCR derives from a human donor in good health. The CDR3 DNA follows: TGTGCCAGCAGCGTAGATGCAGATCGAGTGCATAGCTACACCTTC. Translating gives CASSVDADRVHSYTF.